This T cell receptor beta chain emerged from a study of blood T cell repertoires in COVID-19. As for the study in general: Sites in the United States, Italy and Spain provided acute and convalescent COVID-19 samples. PBMCs, B-cell-depleted T cells, or T cells provided the cDNA or gDNA that made up the material.

CDR1 SGHVS and CDR2 FNYEAQ come from the germline V gene. The CDR3 is 14 residues long. Points on this clone: One junction end disagrees with the germline gene, perhaps due to a read error.

In the study's own analysis: Amplifying reference gene primers gave estimates of nucleated cell counts. Profiling relied on immunoSEQ multiplex PCR, and the TCRdb table lists in-frame clones only, not all of them. V and J calls and clone size are as listed in that table; D and trimming were resolved from the DNA. The table includes 300,000 to 450,000 clones, around 86% detected once. This sequence joins TRBV7-6 and TRBJ2-3; 7 bases map to TRBD2. This TCR came from a human donor in a cohort sampled during active COVID-19. Sequenced input: peripheral blood. CDR3 in DNA: TGTGCCAGCAGCCTAGCGGTGGGTAGCGATACGCAGTATTTT. Translated, it gives CASSLAVGSDTQYF.